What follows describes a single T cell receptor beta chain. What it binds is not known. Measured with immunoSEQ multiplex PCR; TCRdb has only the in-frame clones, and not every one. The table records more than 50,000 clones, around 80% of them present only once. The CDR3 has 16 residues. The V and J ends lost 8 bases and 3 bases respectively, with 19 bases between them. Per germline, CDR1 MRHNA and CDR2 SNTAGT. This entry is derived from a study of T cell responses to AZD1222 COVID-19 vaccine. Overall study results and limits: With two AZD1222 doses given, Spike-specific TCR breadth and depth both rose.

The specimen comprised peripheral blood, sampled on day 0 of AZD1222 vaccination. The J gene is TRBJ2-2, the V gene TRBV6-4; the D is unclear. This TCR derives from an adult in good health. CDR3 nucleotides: TGTGCCAGCCCCCAGATCGCTCTAATGTACACCGGGGAGCTGTTTTTT. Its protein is CASPQIALMYTGELFF.